The 4 T cell receptor beta chains reported below all come from one sample, sequenced in a study of blood T cell repertoires in COVID-19. Libraries were prepared by immunoSEQ multiplex PCR; TCRdb keeps only in-frame clonotypes and omits some of them. The repertoire holds some 380,000 clones, with 70% to 90% as singletons. The sample taken for sequencing was PBMCs or T cells enriched from blood (not recorded which). These TCRs come from a woman aged 40 to 55 with acute COVID-19.

This chain joins TRBV7-2 and TRBJ1-3; D is ambiguous. There are 15 residues in the CDR3. Germline-derived CDR1 and CDR2 are SGHTA and FQGNSA. V gave up 1 base and J gave up 3 bases, with 10 bases separating them. CDR3 coding DNA: TGTGCCAGCAGCTTAGTATGGGAGGATGGAAACACCATATATTTT. The encoded protein is CASSLVWEDGNTIYF.

A note on this clone: Other DNA sequences in this specimen translate into the identical CDR3. The chain employs TRBV9 and TRBJ1-1; D may be TRBD1 (6 bases). V lost 0 bases and J lost 4, with 10 bases in between. Germline CDR1 SGDLS, CDR2 YYNGEE. There are 14 residues in the CDR3. The CDR3 spells CASSVAGGGTEAFF. As DNA, the CDR3 is TGTGCCAGCAGCGTAGCTGGGGGCGGCACTGAAGCTTTCTTT.

This chain connects TRBV6-1 to TRBJ2-2, with 9 positions matching TRBD1. Trimming at V came to 2 bases and at J to 5 bases, leaving 6 bases not matched to a gene. This CDR3 is built from 16 residues. Germline CDR1 is MNHNS and CDR2 is SASEGT. The CDR3 sequence is CASSELWGQGTGELFF. The CDR3 bases are TGTGCCAGCAGTGAACTCTGGGGACAGGGTACCGGGGAGCTGTTTTTT.

This sequence joins TRBV6-5 and TRBJ1-2; D call uncertain. The V end lost 0 bases, the J end lost 4 bases, and 9 bases lay between the germline ends. This CDR3 comprises 14 residues. Per germline, CDR1 MNHEY and CDR2 SVGAGI. The CDR3 region has the DNA TGTGCCAGCAGTTACTCGAGCCGGTCCTATGGCTACACCTTC. It codes for CASSYSSRSYGYTF.